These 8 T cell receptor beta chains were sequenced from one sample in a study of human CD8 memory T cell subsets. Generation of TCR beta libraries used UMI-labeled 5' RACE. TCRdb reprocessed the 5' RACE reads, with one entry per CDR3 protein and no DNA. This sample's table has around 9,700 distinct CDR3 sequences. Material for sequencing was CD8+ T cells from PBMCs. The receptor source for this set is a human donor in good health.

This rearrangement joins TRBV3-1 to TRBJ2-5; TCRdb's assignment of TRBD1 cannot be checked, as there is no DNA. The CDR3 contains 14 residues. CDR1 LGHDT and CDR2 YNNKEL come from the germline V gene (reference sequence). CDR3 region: CASSPPGGQETQYF.

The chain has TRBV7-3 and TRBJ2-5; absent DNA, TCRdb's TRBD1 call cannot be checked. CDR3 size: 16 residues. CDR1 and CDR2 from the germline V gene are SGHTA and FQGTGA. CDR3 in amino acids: CASSLRSSRGDETQYF.

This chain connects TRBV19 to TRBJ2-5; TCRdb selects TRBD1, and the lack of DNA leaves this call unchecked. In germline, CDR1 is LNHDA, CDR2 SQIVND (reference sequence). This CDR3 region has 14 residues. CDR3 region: CASSPRGRQETQYF.

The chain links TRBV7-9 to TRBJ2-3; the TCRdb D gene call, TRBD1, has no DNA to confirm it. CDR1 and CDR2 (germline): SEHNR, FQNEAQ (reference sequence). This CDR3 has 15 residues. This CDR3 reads CASSPRRQSTDTQYF.

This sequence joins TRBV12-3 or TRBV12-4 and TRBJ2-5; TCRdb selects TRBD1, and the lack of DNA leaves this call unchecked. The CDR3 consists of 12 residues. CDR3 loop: CASSPGGETQYF.

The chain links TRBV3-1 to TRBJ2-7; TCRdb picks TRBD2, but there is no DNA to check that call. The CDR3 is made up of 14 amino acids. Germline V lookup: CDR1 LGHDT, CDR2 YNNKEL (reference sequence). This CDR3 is CASSQDSGRREQYF.

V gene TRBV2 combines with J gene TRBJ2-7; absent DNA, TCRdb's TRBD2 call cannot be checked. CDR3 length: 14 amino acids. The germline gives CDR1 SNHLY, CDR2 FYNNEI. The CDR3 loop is CASSLPGLYYEQYF.

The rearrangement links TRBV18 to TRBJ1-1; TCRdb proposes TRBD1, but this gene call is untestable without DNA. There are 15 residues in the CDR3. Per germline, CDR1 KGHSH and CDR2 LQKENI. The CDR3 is CASSPPQGMGTEAFF.